The 17 T cell receptor beta chains reported below all come from one sample, sequenced in a study of high-grade serous ovarian cancer treatment subgroups. Tumor samples were obtained before definitive surgery or chemotherapy. Measured with immunoSEQ multiplex PCR; TCRdb has only the in-frame clones, and not every one. The table shows about 12,000 clones, with 88% occurring only once. The sequencing input was tumor tissue. The receptors were gathered from a human donor with high-grade serous ovarian cancer.

The chain carries TRBV4-1 and TRBJ2-1; 8 nucleotides agree with TRBD2. J lost 4 bases, V lost 4 bases, and 9 bases had no gene match. This CDR3 has 16 residues. Germline V gives CDR1 MGHRA, CDR2 YSYEKL. CDR3 protein: CASSRDSGATYNEQFF. In DNA, the CDR3 is TGCGCCAGCAGCCGGGATAGCGGGGCGACTTACAATGAGCAGTTCTTC.

This clone has a handful of counts. The V call is TRBV6-5, the J call TRBJ2-5; 12 nucleotides align to TRBD2. Germline CDR1 MNHEY, CDR2 SVGAGI. This CDR3 has 15 residues. V lost 4 bases to trimming and J lost 4 bases; unmatched junction nucleotides: 4. Written as DNA, the CDR3 is TGTGCCAGCAGTTCTCGGACTAGCGGGGTAGAGACCCAGTACTTC. It specifies CASSSRTSGVETQYF.

The chain joins TRBV5-1 to TRBJ1-3; D is ambiguous. The CDR3 contains 14 residues. Trimming stripped 4 bases from V and 0 bases from J, with 8 bases between. Looked up from germline, CDR1 is SGHRS and CDR2 is YFSETQ. CDR3 bases: TGCGCCAGCAGCCCCGGCGACTCTGGAAACACCATATATTTT. Protein product: CASSPGDSGNTIYF. The whole variable domain, remainder taken from reference TRBV5-1 and TRBJ1-3, is KAGVTQTPRYLIKTRGQQVTLSCSPISGHRSVSWYQQTPGQGLQFLFEYFSETQRNKGNFPGRFSGRQFSNSRSEMNVSTLELGDSALYLCASSPGDSGNTIYFGEGSWLTVV.

This clone occurred a few times. The rearrangement joins TRBV5-1 to TRBJ1-6; D is unresolved. Trimming cost V 1 base and J 7 bases, with 6 bases left between them. The CDR3 contains 13 residues. CDR1 SGHRS and CDR2 YFSETQ come from the germline V gene. CDR3 residues: CASSLMENSPLHF. The CDR3 region has the DNA TGCGCCAGCAGCTTGATGGAGAATTCACCCCTCCACTTT.

The rearrangement uses TRBV2 and TRBJ1-2; D gene unclear. The V end was cut by 0 bases, the J end by 4 bases, with 3 bases between. Germline CDR1 is SNHLY and CDR2 is FYNNEI. The CDR3 covers 12 residues. The CDR3 is CASSEAGYGYTF. The CDR3 DNA is TGTGCCAGCAGTGAAGCGGGCTATGGCTACACCTTC.

The chain links TRBV28 to TRBJ1-4; 8 bases map to TRBD1. Germline V gene lookup returns CDR1 MDHEN and CDR2 SYDVKM. Trimming at V came to 7 bases and at J to 8 bases, leaving 12 bases not matched to a gene. This CDR3 spans 15 amino acids. CDR3 DNA sequence: TGTGCCAGCATGAGTGGTAGTACAGGGGGGGAAAAACTGTTTTTT. Translation: CASMSGSTGGEKLFF.

The DNA of the CDR3 is TGTGCCAGCAGCTTATGGGGTCTGGAAAGCGGGGTAAATGAGCAGTTCTTC. Its translation is CASSLWGLESGVNEQFF. The V call is TRBV13, the J call TRBJ2-1; 7 bases map to TRBD2. After removal of 2 bases from V and 7 bases from J, the junction contained 14 bases not matched to a gene. The CDR3 has 17 residues. Per germline, CDR1 PRHDT and CDR2 FYEKMQ (reference sequence). Full variable domain (rest looked up from reference TRBV13 and TRBJ2-1): AAGVIQSPRHLIKEKRETATLKCYPIPRHDTVYWYQQGPGQDPQFLISFYEKMQSDKGSIPDRFSAQQFSDYHSELNMSSLELGDSALYFCASSLWGLESGVNEQFFGPGTRLTVL.

The V gene is TRBV19, the J gene TRBJ1-1; no firm D call. This CDR3 spans 18 amino acids. Trimming took 3 bases from V and 0 from J, leaving 20 bases between them. CDR1 is LNHDA and CDR2 is SQIVND in the germline V gene (reference sequence). This chain's CDR3 is CASSIYLSSGAVNTEAFF. In DNA, the CDR3 is TGTGCCAGTAGTATCTACCTTTCTTCGGGAGCCGTGAACACTGAAGCTTTCTTT.

V and J are TRBV7-3 and TRBJ2-2; the D gene is possibly TRBD2 (6 bases). Germline-derived CDR1 and CDR2 are SGHTA and FQGTGA. V was shortened by 2 bases and J by 8 bases, with 9 bases between the two germline ends. This CDR3 has 13 residues. The CDR3, as DNA: TGTGCCAGCAGCTTATCGCGGGGTGGGGAGCTGTTTTTT. It codes for CASSLSRGGELFF.

The V gene is TRBV5-5, the J gene TRBJ1-2; the D gene is possibly TRBD1 (5 bases). The CDR3 is made up of 13 amino acids. In germline, CDR1 is SGHKS, CDR2 YYEKEE (reference sequence). The ends were cut back, 1 base at V and 8 bases at J, with 12 bases in the middle. CDR3 sequence (DNA): TGTGCCAGCAGCTTGTCAGGGTTTGACGGCTACACCTTC. It translates to CASSLSGFDGYTF.

The chain combines TRBV7-2 with TRBJ1-2, with D unresolved. V gave up 5 bases and J gave up 8 bases, with 18 bases separating them. Germline V gene lookup returns CDR1 SGHTA and CDR2 FQGNSA. The CDR3 is made up of 14 amino acids. The CDR3 loop is CASSPRSGVGGYTF. The CDR3 coding sequence is TGTGCCAGCAGCCCTCGGTCGGGCGTAGGCGGCTACACCTTC.

This sequence joins TRBV28 and TRBJ1-4; 8 bases are shared with TRBD1. After removal of 6 bases from V and 5 bases from J, the junction contained 2 bases not matched to a gene. The CDR3 runs to 13 residues. Germline assignment: CDR1 MDHEN and CDR2 SYDVKM. DNA for the CDR3: TGTGCCAGCAGAAGACAGGGGAATGAAAAACTGTTTTTT. This gives the protein CASRRQGNEKLFF.

To note about this clone: Mismatch with germline at one junction end may stem from a read error. The chain carries TRBV10-3 and TRBJ1-2; the D gene is possibly TRBD1 (6 bases). Germline assignment: CDR1 ENHRY and CDR2 SYGVKD. This CDR3 spans 14 amino acids. CDR3 bases: TGTGCCGTCAGCCCTGAAGGGGGAGACGAGGGCTGCACCTTC. As protein: CAVSPEGGDEGCTF.

This chain connects TRBV27 to TRBJ1-5, with TRBD1 matching 8 bases. The CDR3 is 15 residues long. V lost 10 bases and J lost 3; bases outside the gene matches: 11. The germline V gene encodes CDR1 MNHEY and CDR2 SMNVEV (reference sequence). The CDR3 sequence: CATASGQGVNQPQHF. DNA of the CDR3: TGTGCCACCGCGTCCGGACAGGGTGTCAATCAGCCCCAGCATTTT.

The chain joins TRBV5-1 to TRBJ2-2, with D perhaps TRBD1 (6 bases). The germline CDR1 and CDR2 sequences are SGHRS and YFSETQ. The CDR3 extends over 15 amino acids. The V end was cut by 3 bases, the J end by 4 bases, with 13 bases between. The CDR3 reads CASSSRDTVTGELFF. Written as DNA, the CDR3 is TGCGCCAGCAGCTCCCGGGACACAGTCACCGGGGAGCTGTTTTTT.

The gene calls are TRBV11-3 and TRBJ2-3; D remains unclear. Between the trimmed V and J ends, which lost 0 bases and 1 base, there was a span of 11 bases. From germline, CDR1 is SGHNT and CDR2 YENEEA. The CDR3 consists of 16 residues. The DNA for the CDR3 is TGTGCCAGCAGCTTAGATCGAGCCGGAGGCACAGATACGCAGTATTTT. This codes for CASSLDRAGGTDTQYF.

This clone was seen a few times. V is TRBV27 and J is TRBJ1-3; D is unresolved. Germline CDR1 reads MNHEY; CDR2 reads SMNVEV (reference sequence). V lost 5 bases and J lost 0, with 8 bases in between. This CDR3 contains 14 residues. CDR3: CASSSRSSGNTIYF. CDR3 DNA: TGTGCCAGCAGTAGCCGGAGCTCTGGAAACACCATATATTTT.